Here is one TCR beta chain with its context. The data were produced by immunoSEQ multiplex PCR, yet TCRdb's version contains in-frame clones alone and is incomplete. This sample has roughly 260,000 clones; 91% occur once, and the top ten carry 1.2%. The sample is drawn from a study of blood T cell repertoires in COVID-19. In the study overall: Samples came from the United States, Italy and Spain, spanning acute and convalescent COVID-19.

Germline-derived CDR1 and CDR2 are SEHNR and FQNEAQ (reference sequence). Germline trimming cut 0 bases from V and 5 bases from J; bases unmatched to any gene: 6. CDR3 length equals 15 residues. Study members were between about 18 and 95 years old and lived in approximately 25 US regions. Grouping used clinical history reported by participants in a survey and questionnaire. This receptor was obtained from a human donor in a cohort exposed to, infected with or recovered from COVID-19 (not recorded which). The donor label of this sample is uncertain. V and J are TRBV7-9 and TRBJ1-2; 7 bases are shared with TRBD1. The specimen sequenced was PBMCs or T cells enriched from blood (not recorded which). This CDR3 is CASSLALGQIYGYTF. The CDR3 DNA follows: TGTGCCAGCAGCTTAGCGCTGGGACAGATTTATGGCTACACCTTC. The complete variable domain, with remaining parts taken from reference TRBV7-9 and TRBJ1-2, reads DTGVSQNPRHKITKRGQNVTFRCDPISEHNRLYWYRQTLGQGPEFLTYFQNEAQLEKSRLLSDRFSAERPKGSFSTLEIQRTEQGDSAMYLCASSLALGQIYGYTFGSGTRLTVV.